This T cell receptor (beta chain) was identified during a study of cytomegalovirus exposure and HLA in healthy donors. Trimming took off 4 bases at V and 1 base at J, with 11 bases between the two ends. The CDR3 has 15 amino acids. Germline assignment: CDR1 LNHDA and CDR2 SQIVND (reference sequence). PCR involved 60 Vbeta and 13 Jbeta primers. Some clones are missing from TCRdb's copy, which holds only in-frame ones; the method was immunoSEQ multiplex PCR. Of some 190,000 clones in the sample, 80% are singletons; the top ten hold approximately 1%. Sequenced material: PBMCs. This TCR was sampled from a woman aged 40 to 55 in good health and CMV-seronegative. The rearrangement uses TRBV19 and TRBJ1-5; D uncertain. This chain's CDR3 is CASSSQAQSNQPQHF. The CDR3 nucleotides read TGTGCCAGTAGTAGCCAGGCTCAGAGCAATCAGCCCCAGCATTTT.